These 18 T cell receptor beta chains were sequenced from one sample in a study of beta chain features in type 1 diabetes. Isolated RNA was reverse transcribed in full, so expressed TCRB transcripts were sequenced. The protocol was immunoSEQ multiplex PCR, while the TCRdb copy is restricted to in-frame clones and leaves out a portion. This sample carries 300,000 to 350,000 clones, 12% to 15% of them seen once, and the ten largest clones take more than 6.5%. Sequencing was done on a sample of central memory CD4+ T cells from blood. These receptors were collected from a man aged 30-40 years in good health.

The rearrangement uses TRBV4-2 and TRBJ2-1, with 11 bases matching TRBD2. Germline V gene data show CDR1 as LGHNA and CDR2 as YNFKEQ. The trim removed 5 bases at V and 5 bases at J, leaving 5 bases unmatched. The CDR3 runs to 15 residues. The CDR3 DNA reads TGTGCCAGCAGCTTCCGACTAGCGGGAAACAATGAGCAGTTCTTC. Amino acids: CASSFRLAGNNEQFF.

This clone occurred a few times. The rearrangement links TRBV7-2 to TRBJ2-7; no reliable D call. V lost 0 bases and J 8 bases, leaving 8 bases between the germline ends. The CDR3 sequence is 12 residues long. Germline CDR1 SGHTA, CDR2 FQGNSA. The CDR3 loop reads CASSLAHSQQYF. The CDR3 nucleotides are TGTGCCAGCAGCTTAGCACACAGCCAGCAGTACTTC.

This clone was recorded a few times. The V call is TRBV10-3, the J call TRBJ2-1, with TRBD1 matching over 7 bases. J was trimmed by 3 bases and V by 1 base; bases with no gene match: 6. This CDR3 is 16 amino acids long. The germline V gene has CDR1 ENHRY and CDR2 SYGVKD. The CDR3 region is CAISEYDRVGYNEQFF. CDR3 in DNA: TGTGCCATCAGTGAGTACGACAGGGTAGGCTACAATGAGCAGTTCTTC.

This clone appeared many times. The chain has TRBV27 and TRBJ2-6, with D unresolved. From germline, CDR1 is MNHEY and CDR2 SMNVEV (reference sequence). This CDR3 contains 15 residues. V was shortened by 2 bases and J by 2 bases, with 7 bases between the two germline ends. CDR3 nucleotide sequence: TGTGCCAGCAGTTTAAGTGCTGCTGGGGCCAACGTCCTGACTTTC. Amino acids: CASSLSAAGANVLTF. The full variable domain, completed using reference TRBV27 and TRBJ2-6, is EAQVTQNPRYLITVTGKKLTVTCSQNMNHEYMSWYRQDPGLGLRQIYYSMNVEVTDKGDVPEGYKVSRKEKRNFPLILESPSPNQTSLYFCASSLSAAGANVLTFGAGSRLTVL.

J is TRBJ1-2 and V is TRBV6-5; D call uncertain. This CDR3 has 12 residues. CDR1 and CDR2 (germline): MNHEY, SVGAGI. Trimming removed 5 bases at V and 4 bases at J, with 8 bases between. The DNA of the CDR3 is TGTGCCAGCAGTGAAACCCTCTATGGCTACACCTTC. This translates into CASSETLYGYTF.

The genes are TRBV30 and TRBJ1-2, with D tentatively TRBD1 (5 bases). Trimming removed 1 base from V and 4 bases from J, with 7 bases in between. Germline V gene data show CDR1 as GTSNPN and CDR2 as SVGIG (reference sequence). The CDR3 consists of 12 residues. CDR3 in amino acids: CAWSARGYGYTF. The CDR3 DNA sequence: TGTGCCTGGAGTGCTAGGGGCTATGGCTACACCTTC.

This clone has a handful of counts. The chain employs TRBV6-1 and TRBJ1-2; the D is unclear. The CDR3 is 14 amino acids. V lost 8 bases and J 4 bases, leaving 17 bases between the germline ends. Germline V gene sequence: CDR1 MNHNS, CDR2 SASEGT. This chain's CDR3 is CASGEGEGLYGYTF. The CDR3 coding sequence is TGTGCCAGCGGAGAAGGAGAGGGTCTCTATGGCTACACCTTC.

A few counts support this clone. The V and J genes are TRBV7-2 and TRBJ2-7; TRBD1 matches at 7 bases. Germline values: CDR1 SGHTA, CDR2 FQGNSA. This CDR3 has 15 amino acids. Unmatched junction bases numbered 7, after V lost 2 bases and J lost 3 bases. The CDR3 region has the DNA TGTGCCAGCAGCTTACCTACAGGGGCCGGCTACGAGCAGTACTTC. It codes for CASSLPTGAGYEQYF.

This clone was recorded a few times. V and J are TRBV18 and TRBJ2-3; 10 positions match TRBD1. Germline CDR1 reads KGHSH; CDR2 reads LQKENI. This CDR3 is 16 amino acids long. V lost 3 bases and J lost 1; bases outside the gene matches: 4. As DNA, the CDR3 is TGTGCCAGCTCACCCTATGGGACAGGGGGCACAGATACGCAGTATTTT. It is translated as CASSPYGTGGTDTQYF.

The rearrangement uses TRBV6-5 and TRBJ2-7, with no clear D. V was pared by 7 bases and J by 0 bases, with 10 bases between. This CDR3 has 13 amino acids. Germline CDR1 reads MNHEY; CDR2 reads SVGAGI. The CDR3 protein is CASKALPSYEQYF. CDR3 in DNA: TGTGCCAGCAAGGCTCTGCCCTCCTACGAGCAGTACTTC.

This clone turned up a few times. A much larger clone sits a single nucleotide away, making a read error possible. The chain uses TRBV7-3 and TRBJ2-1, with 13 nucleotides matching TRBD2. Unmatched junction bases numbered 1, after V lost 4 bases and J lost 4 bases. Per germline, CDR1 SGHTA and CDR2 FQGTGA. This CDR3 region has 15 residues. The CDR3 spells CASSWTSGSYNEQFF. CDR3 DNA sequence: TGTGCCAGCAGCTGGACTAGCGGGAGTTACAATGAGCAGTTCTTC. The full variable domain, rest sourced from reference TRBV7-3 and TRBJ2-1, is GAGVSQTPSNKVTEKGKYVELRCDPISGHTALYWYRQSLGQGPEFLIYFQGTGAADDSGLPNDRFFAVRPEGSVSTLKIQRTERGDSAVYLCASSWTSGSYNEQFFGPGTRLTVL.

The chain links TRBV7-9 to TRBJ1-2; D remains ambiguous. Per the germline V gene, CDR1 is SEHNR and CDR2 is FQNEAQ (reference sequence). CDR3 size: 14 residues. Between the trimmed V and J ends, which lost 1 base and 7 bases, there was a span of 13 bases. CDR3 in amino acids: CASSLVVSGSGYTF. The DNA of the CDR3 is TGTGCCAGCAGCTTAGTGGTTTCGGGGTCTGGCTACACCTTC.

This clone was found many times. This chain joins TRBV28 and TRBJ1-4, with D tentatively TRBD1 (5 bases). CDR1 is MDHEN, CDR2 SYDVKM, per germline. The CDR3 is 14 residues long. V gave up 8 bases and J gave up 4 bases, with 14 bases separating them. The CDR3 is CASLLGGGNEKLFF. The CDR3 nucleotides are TGTGCCAGCCTCCTCGGGGGAGGTAATGAAAAACTGTTTTTT.

V gene TRBV5-4 combines with J gene TRBJ2-6; D is unresolved. Germline CDR1 SGHNT, CDR2 YYREEE (reference sequence). The ends were cut back, 9 bases at V and 1 base at J, with 11 bases in the middle. The CDR3 is 14 amino acids. The CDR3 nucleotides are TGTGCCATTGGAGCGAAGTCTGGGGCCAACGTCCTGACTTTC. Translated: CAIGAKSGANVLTF.

V gene TRBV5-1 combines with J gene TRBJ2-2; D possibly corresponds to TRBD1 (6 bases). The CDR3 runs 17 residues. CDR1 and CDR2 from the germline V gene are SGHRS and YFSETQ. The germline V and J ends were trimmed by 3 bases and 6 bases, with 21 bases remaining between them. The CDR3 bases are TGCGCCAGCAGCTCTCACAGGGCCCCAACTGAGCCCGGGGAGCTGTTTTTT. Its protein is CASSSHRAPTEPGELFF.

This clone appeared many times. The chain recombines TRBV14 with TRBJ2-7; D is unclear. Germline assignment: CDR1 SGHDN and CDR2 FVKESK. Trimming shortened V by 1 base and J by 5 bases, and 3 bases separated the two germline ends. CDR3 size: 11 residues. The CDR3 sequence: CASSQVHEQYF. For the CDR3, the DNA is TGTGCCAGCAGCCAAGTCCACGAGCAGTACTTC. Looking up the rest from reference TRBV14 and TRBJ2-7 gives the full variable domain: EAGVTQFPSHSVIEKGQTVTLRCDPISGHDNLYWYRRVMGKEIKFLLHFVKESKQDESGMPNNRFLAERTGGTYSTLKVQPAELEDSGVYFCASSQVHEQYFGPGTRLTVT.

The sample holds a few counts of this clone. The chain couples TRBV15 to TRBJ1-1; D not certain. V was trimmed by 1 base and J by 0 bases, leaving 9 bases between them. This CDR3 has 15 residues. Germline V CDR1 and CDR2: LNHNV, YYDKDF (reference sequence). The CDR3 DNA follows: TGTGCCACCAGCAGAGGTCGGAACATGAACACTGAAGCTTTCTTT. Translated, it gives CATSRGRNMNTEAFF. The full variable domain, in which reference TRBV15 and TRBJ1-1 provide the parts outside the CDR3, is DAMVIQNPRYQVTQFGKPVTLSCSQTLNHNVMYWYQQKSSQAPKLLFHYYDKDFNNEADTPDNFQSRRPNTSFCFLDIRSPGLGDTAMYLCATSRGRNMNTEAFFGQGTRLTVV.

A note on this clone: The same CDR3 can be traced to other DNA sequences in this sample. The rearrangement joins TRBV7-6 to TRBJ2-7, with D possibly matching TRBD1 (5 bases). This CDR3 has 13 residues. V lost 7 bases to trimming and J lost 3 bases, with 13 bases between them. Germline V gene data show CDR1 as SGHVS and CDR2 as FNYEAQ. The CDR3 DNA sequence: TGTGCCAGCACTAAGGGGCAGAGCTACGAGCAGTACTTC. Amino acids: CASTKGQSYEQYF.